The clone carrying this T cell receptor (beta chain) was detected only a few times. The sample originates from a study of technical replicates of blood from a handful of donors. Profiling relied on immunoSEQ multiplex PCR, and the TCRdb table lists in-frame clones only, not all of them. The sample holds about 82,000 clones; approximately 94% are singletons and the top ten take about 0.4%. The V end was cut by 0 bases, the J end by 1 base, with 7 bases between. CDR1 is SGDLS and CDR2 is YYNGEE in the germline V gene. The CDR3 has 14 amino acids. The rearrangement links TRBV9 to TRBJ1-1; D call uncertain. The source of this sequence is a human donor in good health. Sequencing used T cells isolated from PBMCs. The CDR3 sequence: CASSVGQANTEAFF. CDR3 DNA: TGTGCCAGCAGCGTAGGGCAGGCGAACACTGAAGCTTTCTTT.